This entry lists 21 T cell receptor beta chains sequenced from one sample in a study of cytomegalovirus exposure and HLA in healthy donors. Use of 60 Vbeta and 13 Jbeta primers characterized the PCR. Using immunoSEQ multiplex PCR, the repertoire was profiled, and TCRdb retains in-frame clones only, with some absent. The sample contains approximately 170,000 clones, 70% to 80% of which appear only once. Sequenced material: PBMCs. These receptors were obtained from a man aged 18-30 years in good health and CMV-seropositive.

This clone was recorded a few times. The chain has TRBV5-4 and TRBJ2-5; 7 nucleotides agree with TRBD2. V lost 1 base and J lost 5; bases outside the gene matches: 8. The CDR3 covers 15 residues. CDR1 SGHNT and CDR2 YYREEE come from the germline V gene (reference sequence). The CDR3 loop is CASSLTAGDGETQYF. CDR3 bases: TGTGCCAGCAGCTTGACGGCGGGAGACGGGGAGACCCAGTACTTC.

To note about this clone: This sample also contains other DNA sequences that code for the same CDR3. The rearrangement uses TRBV5-6 and TRBJ2-7; TRBD1 matches 9 bases. The CDR3 totals 15 residues. Germline CDR1 SGHDT, CDR2 YYEEEE. Trimming cost V 0 bases and J 4 bases; bases outside gene matches: 5. Here the CDR3 DNA reads TGTGCCAGCAGCTTGGGCACAGGGGGCCGGTACGAGCAGTACTTC. Translation gives CASSLGTGGRYEQYF.

The J gene is TRBJ2-7, the V gene TRBV11-1; D is perhaps TRBD2 (6 bases). Trimming removed 1 base at V and 4 bases at J, with 20 bases between. This CDR3 has 17 amino acids. The germline V gene encodes CDR1 SGHAT and CDR2 FQDESV (reference sequence). CDR3 bases: TGTGCCAGCAGCTTAGGGACGGGCTGGACTACAAGGTACGAGCAGTACTTC. It specifies CASSLGTGWTTRYEQYF.

J is TRBJ2-3 and V is TRBV5-1, with TRBD1 matching over 8 bases. This CDR3 has 14 residues. Germline CDR1 SGHRS, CDR2 YFSETQ. V was clipped by 3 bases and J by 4 bases; unmatched bases: 4. The CDR3 loop is CASSSSGGADTQYF. The CDR3 bases are TGCGCCAGCAGCTCGTCAGGGGGCGCAGATACGCAGTATTTT.

This clone showed up just once. This chain connects TRBV5-4 to TRBJ2-1, with 12 bases that match TRBD2. Unmatched junction bases numbered 17, after V lost 5 bases and J lost 5 bases. The CDR3 consists of 19 residues. Germline values: CDR1 SGHNT, CDR2 YYREEE (reference sequence). CDR3 bases: TGTGCCAGCAGATCCCGCAGGGGGACTAGCGGGCCGGTCGACAATGAGCAGTTCTTC. Translation: CASRSRRGTSGPVDNEQFF.

The V call is TRBV2, the J call TRBJ1-2; possibly TRBD1 for D (6 bases). Trimming removed 4 bases from V and 6 bases from J, with 15 bases in between. The CDR3 sequence is 14 residues long. Germline V gene lookup returns CDR1 SNHLY and CDR2 FYNNEI. CDR3 coding DNA: TGTGCCAGCAGTGGGGGTTGGGGGGGCGATGGCTACACCTTC. It specifies CASSGGWGGDGYTF.

CDR3 amino acids: CAILVAPNTGELFF. The DNA for the CDR3 is TGTGCCATCCTTGTGGCCCCTAACACCGGGGAGCTGTTTTTT. The chain has TRBV7-9 and TRBJ2-2; D remains ambiguous. This CDR3 is built from 14 residues. Trimming took 10 bases from V and 2 from J, leaving 14 bases between them. Looked up from germline, CDR1 is SEHNR and CDR2 is FQNEAQ (reference sequence). Complete variable domain (other parts from reference TRBV7-9 and TRBJ2-2): DTGVSQNPRHKITKRGQNVTFRCDPISEHNRLYWYRQTLGQGPEFLTYFQNEAQLEKSRLLSDRFSAERPKGSFSTLEIQRTEQGDSAMYLCAILVAPNTGELFFGEGSRLTVL.

The chain recombines TRBV7-2 with TRBJ1-5, with D uncertain. Looked up from germline, CDR1 is SGHTA and CDR2 is FQGNSA. With 2 bases removed from V and 4 bases from J, the gap between germline ends came to 6 bases. The CDR3 contains 13 residues. The CDR3 reads CASSLLSNQPQHF. The CDR3 nucleotides are TGTGCCAGCAGCTTATTATCTAATCAGCCCCAGCATTTT.

Turning to this clone: This sample also contains other DNA sequences that code for the same CDR3. The rearrangement joins TRBV4-2 to TRBJ1-5; the D is unclear. Per the germline V gene, CDR1 is LGHNA and CDR2 is YNFKEQ. Trimming removed 1 base from V and 6 bases from J, with 7 bases in between. This CDR3 region has 13 residues. CDR3 nucleotide sequence: TGTGCCAGCAGCCAAGCCCTCAGTCAGCCCCAGCATTTT. Translating gives CASSQALSQPQHF.

The gene calls are TRBV6-1 and TRBJ1-1; maybe TRBD1 (6 bases). CDR1 and CDR2 (germline): MNHNS, SASEGT. V lost 4 bases and J lost 5, with 14 bases in between. The CDR3 is 14 residues long. The CDR3 sequence is CASSAHREGTEAFF. The CDR3 bases are TGTGCCAGCAGTGCTCACAGGGAGGGAACTGAAGCTTTCTTT.

The gene calls are TRBV4-1 and TRBJ2-5; D is unclear. V was pared by 0 bases and J by 3 bases, with 8 bases between. Looked up from germline, CDR1 is MGHRA and CDR2 is YSYEKL. This CDR3 comprises 14 residues. CDR3 in amino acids: CASSQDPLKETQYF. DNA of the CDR3: TGCGCCAGCAGCCAAGATCCCCTAAAAGAGACCCAGTACTTC.

V is TRBV10-3 and J is TRBJ2-5, with 8 bases aligning to TRBD1. The CDR3 contains 17 residues. The V and J ends lost 2 bases and 1 base, in that order; junction bases with no gene match: 9. The germline V gene has CDR1 ENHRY and CDR2 SYGVKD. For the CDR3, the DNA is TGTGCCATCAGTGAGCGGCACGACAGGGGATTCCAAGAGACCCAGTACTTC. Residues: CAISERHDRGFQETQYF.

This chain uses TRBV7-9 with TRBJ2-7, with a weak D call TRBD1 (5 bases). Germline values: CDR1 SEHNR, CDR2 FQNEAQ (reference sequence). V was shortened by 5 bases and J by 5 bases, with 7 bases between the two germline ends. The CDR3 has 11 residues. Here the CDR3 DNA reads TGTGCCAGCAGCCAGGGAAACGAGCAGTACTTC. Translation: CASSQGNEQYF.

A single count supports this clone. This specimen includes other DNA sequences encoding the same CDR3. The genes are TRBV19 and TRBJ2-7; possibly TRBD1 for D (6 bases). V was pared by 1 base and J by 2 bases, with 6 bases between. The CDR3 sequence is 13 residues long. Germline V lookup: CDR1 LNHDA, CDR2 SQIVND (reference sequence). This chain's CDR3 is CASSIGTAYEQYF. CDR3 DNA: TGTGCCAGTAGTATAGGGACAGCCTACGAGCAGTACTTC.

The chain couples TRBV7-8 to TRBJ1-1; D gene ambiguous. Trimming stripped 5 bases from V and 7 bases from J, with 17 bases between. CDR1 and CDR2 (germline): SGHVS, FQNEAQ. The CDR3 consists of 14 residues. CDR3 sequence: CASSAVVRQLEAFF. CDR3 nucleotides: TGTGCCAGCAGCGCCGTCGTGAGGCAGCTTGAAGCTTTCTTT.

The chain employs TRBV5-1 and TRBJ2-1, with D possibly being TRBD1 (5 bases). The CDR3 spans 15 residues. Germline values: CDR1 SGHRS, CDR2 YFSETQ. Trimming took 0 bases from V and 8 from J, leaving 15 bases between them. The CDR3 coding sequence is TGCGCCAGCAGCTTGGTAGTGGGGCCCATGGATGAGCAGTTCTTC. Translated: CASSLVVGPMDEQFF.

V gene TRBV5-5 combines with J gene TRBJ1-2; D is unresolved. Trimming pared 1 base from V and 3 bases from J, leaving 10 bases between. The germline gives CDR1 SGHKS, CDR2 YYEKEE (reference sequence). The CDR3 has 14 amino acids. The CDR3 DNA follows: TGTGCCAGCAGCTTGCGGGGAACGGACTATGGCTACACCTTC. As protein: CASSLRGTDYGYTF.

The chain employs TRBV15 and TRBJ2-7, with D maybe TRBD2 (6 bases). Trimming took off 1 base at V and 5 bases at J, with 15 bases between the two ends. The CDR3 is made up of 15 amino acids. Germline-derived CDR1 and CDR2 are LNHNV and YYDKDF (reference sequence). The CDR3 DNA is TGTGCCACCAGCAGAGTTGGGGCGGGGTCCCACGAGCAGTACTTC. The encoded protein is CATSRVGAGSHEQYF.

This clone occurred a few times. This rearrangement joins TRBV6-1 to TRBJ1-1; unclear D gene. V shed 1 base and J shed 6 bases, with 9 bases lying between them. Germline loops: CDR1 MNHNS, CDR2 SASEGT. CDR3 length equals 13 residues. The CDR3, as DNA: TGTGCCAGCAGTGAAGGTCTTAAGCCTGAAGCTTTCTTT. Its protein is CASSEGLKPEAFF.

This clone has only a few counts. V usage is TRBV11-2 and J usage is TRBJ2-5, with D tentatively TRBD1 (6 bases). The J call may be faulty, since TRBJ2-7 better matches the DNA end. Germline CDR1 is SGHAT and CDR2 is FQNNGV. The CDR3 contains 14 residues. This chain's CDR3 is CASTRDTVSYEQYF. The CDR3 DNA is TGTGCCAGCACACGGGACACGGTCTCCTACGAGCAGTACTTC.

The gene calls are TRBV6-1 and TRBJ2-7; possible D gene TRBD1, 5 bases. Per the germline V gene, CDR1 is MNHNS and CDR2 is SASEGT. The CDR3 spans 16 residues. Trimming left V 4 bases short and J 2 bases short, with 18 bases between. This chain's CDR3 is CASSGPDNQGPYEQYF. The DNA for the CDR3 is TGTGCCAGCAGTGGCCCAGACAATCAGGGCCCCTACGAGCAGTACTTC.